The clone carrying this T cell receptor beta chain was seen repeatedly, ten times or more. Volunteers attending a blood bank in Maryland, USA, served as healthy controls. This record belongs to a study of neurological immune-mediated disorders. From germline, CDR1 is SGDLS and CDR2 YYNGEE. The CDR3 is 16 amino acids. Trimming removed 7 bases from V and 3 bases from J; junction bases left unmatched: 7. The cDNA was generated by 5'RACE with 10-nucleotide random UMIs. TCRdb passed the 5' RACE reads through MiXCR, listing each CDR3 protein once. The repertoire holds approximately 38,000 distinct CDR3 sequences, around 7% seen once, with around 5% in the top ten.

The sample was CD4+ T cells from blood. This chain uses TRBV9 with TRBJ2-3; 14 bases line up with TRBD2. The receptor was isolated from a man aged 50 to 59 in good health. Here the CDR3 DNA reads TGTGCCAGCTCTCCGGGACTAGCGGGAGTTACAGATACGCAGTATTTT. Its translation is CASSPGLAGVTDTQYF.